The next 18 T cell receptor beta chains were all read from a single sample in a study of breast tumors, draining lymph nodes, adjacent tissues. Axillary draining lymph nodes of breast cancer patients supplied the node samples. One entry per CDR3 protein, called by TCRdb with MiXCR from the multiplex PCR reads. Of some 120,000 distinct CDR3 sequences listed, around 20% are singletons. Sequencing input: axillary lymph node tissue. The origin of the receptors is a female donor with breast cancer. Some clones in this sample may be carry-over from other donors' samples.

This clonotype occurred many times. The chain is built from TRBV27 and TRBJ2-1; TRBD2 agrees at 13 bases. CDR3 length equals 18 residues. V gave up 3 bases and J gave up 2 bases; unmatched junction bases: 7. The germline V gene has CDR1 MNHEY and CDR2 SMNVEV (reference sequence). CDR3 coding DNA: TGTGCCAGCAGTTTCGCACTAGCGGGAGGGCGCCCCTACAATGAGCAGTTCTTC. It is translated as CASSFALAGGRPYNEQFF.

This clonotype was counted many times. The chain uses TRBV7-9 and TRBJ2-1; 11 bases are shared with TRBD2. Germline trimming cut 4 bases from V and 6 bases from J; bases unmatched to any gene: 11. The CDR3 is 17 residues long. The V gene's germline CDR1 is SEHNR and CDR2 FQNEAQ (reference sequence). The CDR3 spells CASSSRSGTSGLNEQFF. DNA for the CDR3: TGTGCCAGCAGCTCCCGTTCCGGGACTAGCGGACTCAATGAGCAGTTCTTC.

This clonotype came up many times. The chain recombines TRBV11-2 with TRBJ1-2, with D maybe TRBD1 (5 bases). The CDR3 spans 15 residues. CDR1 SGHAT and CDR2 FQNNGV come from the germline V gene. Trimming left V 0 bases short and J 4 bases short, with 12 bases between. Written as DNA, the CDR3 is TGTGCCAGCAGCTTAGATCCCGCAGACAGCTATGGCTACACCTTC. This translates into CASSLDPADSYGYTF.

To note about this clonotype: A much larger clone lies one base from this, so it may be a read error. The gene calls are TRBV18 and TRBJ1-2; 7 nucleotides match TRBD1. The CDR3 extends over 16 amino acids. Per germline, CDR1 KGHSH and CDR2 LQKENI. In DNA form, the CDR3 reads TGTGCCAGCTCACCACCGGGACACAGGGGTGACTATGGCTCCACCTTC. This sequence encodes CASSPPGHRGDYGSTF.

This clonotype was observed at least ten times. The chain links TRBV10-3 to TRBJ2-3; 7 bases agree with TRBD2. CDR3 length: 14 amino acids. From germline, CDR1 is ENHRY and CDR2 SYGVKD. V shed 0 bases, J shed 3 bases, and the junction held 0 bases outside the gene matches. DNA of the CDR3: TGTGCCATCAGTGAGTCGCGGGGGACAGATACGCAGTATTTT. It encodes CAISESRGTDTQYF.

In its sample, this clonotype was seen a few times. The genes are TRBV12-3 or TRBV12-4 and TRBJ2-1; D tentatively fits TRBD1 or TRBD2 (5 bases each). The length of the CDR3 is 15 residues. With 6 bases removed from V and 0 bases from J, the gap between germline ends came to 12 bases. The CDR3, as DNA: TGTGCCAGCAGCAGGGACGCCCCCTCCTACAATGAGCAGTTCTTC. Residues: CASSRDAPSYNEQFF.

This clonotype appeared many times. The chain combines TRBV19 with TRBJ2-1; 8 bases fit TRBD2. J was trimmed by 6 bases and V by 9 bases; bases with no gene match: 10. This CDR3 spans 14 amino acids. CDR1 is LNHDA, CDR2 SQIVND, per germline (reference sequence). The CDR3 loop is CASQSGGRSNEQFF. CDR3 DNA: TGTGCCAGCCAATCGGGAGGGCGCAGCAATGAGCAGTTCTTC.

As for this clonotype: The junction differs from germline at one of its ends, possibly a read error. The gene calls are TRBV28 and TRBJ1-4; the match to TRBD1 covers 8 bases. The CDR3 is made up of 15 amino acids. Germline assignment: CDR1 MDHEN and CDR2 SYDVKM. The chain's CDR3 is CACAGTGATNEKLVF. CDR3 sequence (DNA): TGTGCCTGTGCCGGGACAGGAGCAACTAATGAAAAACTGGTTTTT.

To note about this clonotype: Its ends do not fully match the called genes, so a read error is possible. The chain is built from TRBV24-1 and TRBJ1-2; maybe TRBD1 (6 bases). Per the germline V gene, CDR1 is KGHDR and CDR2 is SFDVKD. The CDR3 runs 13 residues. The CDR3 DNA is TGTGCCACCAGTGCTTTGGACAGCTATGGCTACACCTTC. This translates into CATSALDSYGYTF.

This clonotype occurred many times. The chain couples TRBV7-3 to TRBJ2-1; 10 nucleotides agree with TRBD2. V gave up 5 bases and J gave up 4 bases; unmatched junction bases: 8. CDR1 SGHTA and CDR2 FQGTGA come from the germline V gene. The CDR3 contains 16 residues. The CDR3 DNA is TGTGCCAGCAGCCCAACGGGACTAGCGAAATACAATGAGCAGTTCTTC. This gives the protein CASSPTGLAKYNEQFF.

On this clonotype: With a much larger clone just one base away, this may be a read error. CDR3 nucleotide sequence: TGTGCCAGCAGCCACCAAATGACAAGCGGGTACTCCTACGAGCAGTACTTC. Amino acids: CASSHQMTSGYSYEQYF. V usage is TRBV3-1 and J usage is TRBJ2-7; D is possibly TRBD2 (6 bases). The V gene lost 3 bases and the J gene lost 0 bases, with 18 bases spanning the gap. Germline V gene lookup returns CDR1 LGHDT and CDR2 YNNKEL (reference sequence). CDR3 length: 17 residues.

Many counts were recorded for this clonotype. The V gene is TRBV7-6, the J gene TRBJ2-1; TRBD2 aligns across 9 bases. The CDR3 contains 14 residues. The V gene's germline CDR1 is SGHVS and CDR2 FNYEAQ. Unmatched junction bases numbered 7, after V lost 5 bases and J lost 8 bases. This CDR3 reads CASSPRLAVYEQFF. The CDR3 DNA sequence: TGTGCCAGCAGCCCCAGACTAGCGGTCTATGAGCAGTTCTTC.

This clonotype was counted at least ten times. The chain links TRBV7-9 to TRBJ1-5; TRBD1 is a possible D gene (5 bases). The CDR3 covers 16 residues. V was clipped by 6 bases and J by 2 bases, with 17 bases between them. Germline V gene sequence: CDR1 SEHNR, CDR2 FQNEAQ (reference sequence). The CDR3 protein is CASRARGVEGNQPQHF. The CDR3 nucleotides are TGTGCCAGCAGGGCAAGAGGGGTAGAGGGCAATCAGCCCCAGCATTTT.

There are a few counts of this clonotype. A read error may explain this, as a much larger clone is one base away. V gene TRBV4-1 combines with J gene TRBJ2-5; weak D call: TRBD2 (6 bases). The CDR3 has 17 amino acids. Trimming stripped 0 bases from V and 5 bases from J, with 19 bases between. CDR1 is MGHRA, CDR2 YSYEKL, per germline. CDR3 sequence: CASSQDLAGCGGETQYF. Here the CDR3 DNA reads TGCGCCAGCAGCCAAGATCTTGCGGGGTGTGGGGGGGAGACCCAGTACTTC.

About this clonotype: Germline is not matched at one junction end, which may reflect a read error. The J gene is TRBJ2-2, the V gene TRBV18, with TRBD1 as a possible D gene (6 bases). CDR3 length: 16 residues. Per germline, CDR1 KGHSH and CDR2 LQKENI. The CDR3: CASSPSGTTRTGELLF. The CDR3 DNA is TGTGCCAGCTCACCATCCGGGACAACACGCACCGGGGAGCTGCTTTTT.

Note on this clonotype: A much larger clone lies one base from this, so it may be a read error. Here the CDR3 omits its conserved ending phenylalanine or tryptophan, so a read error is the likely source. V and J are TRBV30 and TRBJ2-1; D possibly corresponds to TRBD1 (6 bases). Per germline, CDR1 GTSNPN and CDR2 SVGIG (reference sequence). This CDR3 comprises 13 residues. Between the trimmed V and J ends, which lost 3 bases and 1 base, there was a span of 7 bases. In DNA, the CDR3 is TGTGCCTGGAGGCAGGGGTCCTACAATGAGCAGTTCCTC. Protein: CAWRQGSYNEQFL.

With respect to this clonotype: The conserved phenylalanine or tryptophan normally closing the CDR3 is absent here, so this likely arose from a read error. The chain recombines TRBV20-1 with TRBJ2-3; D is possibly TRBD1 (5 bases). The CDR3 has 14 amino acids. CDR1 and CDR2 (germline): DFQATT, SNEGSKA (reference sequence). The V end lost 3 bases, the J end lost 5 bases, and 15 bases lay between the germline ends. Here the CDR3 reads CSASRRQIQDTQYL. CDR3 sequence (DNA): TGCAGTGCTAGCAGACGACAGATCCAAGATACGCAGTATCTT.

Worth noting for this clonotype: This may come from a read error, since a much larger clone is one base off. DNA of the CDR3: TGTGCCGGCAGTCGGGGGACAGGGAATCAGCCCCAGCATTTT. Translating it yields CAGSRGTGNQPQHF. V is TRBV6-6 and J is TRBJ1-5; 9 bases fit TRBD1. This CDR3 spans 14 amino acids. Germline CDR1 MNHNY, CDR2 SVGAGI (reference sequence).